The clone carrying this TCR beta chain has a handful of counts. What it binds is unknown. Presence of unique molecular identifiers characterized the TCR beta cDNA libraries. cDNA molecules numbering some 500,000 came from approximately 0.91 to 9.4 million T cells. TCRdb passed the PCR reads through MiXCR, listing each CDR3 protein once. The table lists approximately 350,000 distinct CDR3 sequences, less than 40% of them singletons. This sample was included in a study of post-analysis software for immune sequencing data. Study-wide context: Relapsing-remitting, secondary progressive and progressive-relapsing multiple sclerosis courses were included. Overall study findings and caveats: Multiple sclerosis patients showed significantly lower normalized Chao1 diversity than controls did. Higher frequency in patients than in controls was seen for roughly five TRBV segments, with TRBV5-6, TRBV5-1 and TRBV20-1 among them.

Looked up from germline, CDR1 is SGHTA and CDR2 is FQGNSA. V was trimmed by 0 bases and J by 2 bases, leaving 13 bases between them. CDR3 length: 16 amino acids. Sequences were obtained from blood. The receptor was isolated from a girl under 18 with multiple sclerosis. The chain has TRBV7-2 and TRBJ2-5; D is undetermined. DNA of the CDR3: TGTGCCAGCAGCTTAGCCCTGGGCCTGGCTCAAGAGACCCAGTACTTC. This sequence encodes CASSLALGLAQETQYF.